A single sample gave rise to the 10 T cell receptor beta chains below, sequenced in a study of human T cells and chemical hapten exposure. TCRdb fed the RACE reads into MiXCR, producing one record per CDR3 protein. The data contain 62,000 or so distinct CDR3 sequences, approximately 11% of them singletons. Sample time point: pre-sensitization, week 0. The sample's treatment: therapeutic diphenylcyclopropenone sensitization with weekly scalp DPC. This specimen consisted of whole blood, obtained in connection with sensitization to the hapten diphenylcyclopropenone (DPC). All receptors derive from a woman between 45 and 60 years old with alopecia areata. Some clones in this sample may be carry-over from other donors' samples.

This clonotype has at least ten counts. The chain has TRBV7-2 and TRBJ1-3, with unresolved D. V was trimmed by 5 bases and J by 0 bases, leaving 11 bases between them. Germline V lookup: CDR1 SGHTA, CDR2 FQGNSA. CDR3 size: 15 residues. This chain's CDR3 is CASSLDGASGNTIYF. The CDR3 region has the DNA TGTGCCAGCAGCCTCGACGGTGCCTCTGGAAACACCATATATTTT. Full variable domain (outside the CDR3, taken from reference TRBV7-2 and TRBJ1-3): GAGVSQSPSNKVTEKGKDVELRCDPISGHTALYWYRQSLGQGLEFLIYFQGNSAPDKSGLPSDRFSAERTGGSVSTLTIQRTQQEDSAVYLCASSLDGASGNTIYFGEGSWLTVV.

This clonotype appeared many times. The chain joins TRBV6-5 to TRBJ2-4; tentative D call: TRBD1 (6 bases). The CDR3 spans 17 residues. CDR1 and CDR2 (germline): MNHEY, SVGAGI. V lost 3 bases and J 3 bases, leaving 18 bases between the germline ends. The CDR3, as DNA: TGTGCCAGCAGTTATTATTCGTCAGGGGCAGGCAAAAACATTCAGTACTTC. This translates into CASSYYSSGAGKNIQYF.

The rearrangement links TRBV28 to TRBJ1-1; no reliable D call. The CDR3 contains 12 residues. V was clipped by 1 base and J by 8 bases, with 8 bases between them. Germline V gives CDR1 MDHEN, CDR2 SYDVKM. The CDR3 coding sequence is TGTGCCAGCAGTTTATCGGGAGAAGAAGCTTTCTTT. It translates to CASSLSGEEAFF.

V and J are TRBV7-9 and TRBJ2-5; tentatively, D is TRBD1 (5 bases). Trimming removed 1 base from V and 0 bases from J, with 9 bases in between. The CDR3 extends over 15 amino acids. Per germline, CDR1 SEHNR and CDR2 FQNEAQ (reference sequence). The CDR3 DNA sequence: TGTGCCAGCAGCTTAGGGACACACCACCAAGAGACCCAGTACTTC. This gives the protein CASSLGTHHQETQYF.

The V gene is TRBV2, the J gene TRBJ1-3; D unresolved. Between the trimmed V and J ends, which lost 7 bases and 0 bases, there was a span of 4 bases. CDR1 and CDR2 from the germline V gene are SNHLY and FYNNEI. The CDR3 runs to 12 residues. The CDR3 DNA follows: TGTGCCAGCATGTCCTCTGGAAACACCATATATTTT. Protein sequence: CASMSSGNTIYF.

This clonotype was picked up many times. V and J are TRBV4-2 and TRBJ1-2; TRBD1 might be the D (5 bases). The CDR3 loop spans 16 amino acids. The germline V gene encodes CDR1 LGHNA and CDR2 YNFKEQ. The ends were cut back, 0 bases at V and 2 bases at J, with 13 bases in the middle. CDR3 sequence (DNA): TGTGCCAGCAGCCAAGAAGATTGGACACAGAACTATGGCTACACCTTC. Translating gives CASSQEDWTQNYGYTF.

A few counts support this clonotype. The gene calls are TRBV20-1 and TRBJ1-6, with TRBD1 matching over 8 bases. CDR3 size: 15 residues. V dropped 4 bases and J dropped 4; count of bases not matched to a gene: 6. CDR1 is DFQATT and CDR2 is SNEGSKA in the germline V gene (reference sequence). CDR3 nucleotide sequence: TGCAGTGCTAATTACCAGGGGGCGTATAATTCACCCCTCCACTTT. Translated: CSANYQGAYNSPLHF.

This clonotype has just a few counts. The chain combines TRBV21-1 with TRBJ2-4. TRBV21-1 is tagged as a pseudogene. This CDR3 is built from 16 residues. The CDR3 nucleotides read TGTGCCAGCAGCATGCGACCGAAACTAGCCAAAAACATTCAGTACTTC. Translated, it gives CASSMRPKLAKNIQYF.

In this sample, this clonotype turned up a few times. The chain has TRBV5-4 and TRBJ1-3; no firm D call. Trimming removed 0 bases at V and 0 bases at J, with 16 bases between. The CDR3 spans 18 residues. From germline, CDR1 is SGHNT and CDR2 YYREEE (reference sequence). This chain's CDR3 is CASSLGVNPWNSGNTIYF. For the CDR3, the DNA is TGTGCCAGCAGCTTGGGAGTCAACCCATGGAACTCTGGAAACACCATATATTTT.

This clonotype was picked up many times. This chain links TRBV12-3 or TRBV12-4 with TRBJ2-5; 7 nucleotides align to TRBD1. The V and J ends lost 2 bases and 5 bases, in that order; junction bases with no gene match: 2. The CDR3 length is 13 residues. CDR3 sequence reads: CASSLSQGETQYF. Here the CDR3 DNA reads TGTGCCAGCAGTTTATCACAGGGGGAGACCCAGTACTTC.